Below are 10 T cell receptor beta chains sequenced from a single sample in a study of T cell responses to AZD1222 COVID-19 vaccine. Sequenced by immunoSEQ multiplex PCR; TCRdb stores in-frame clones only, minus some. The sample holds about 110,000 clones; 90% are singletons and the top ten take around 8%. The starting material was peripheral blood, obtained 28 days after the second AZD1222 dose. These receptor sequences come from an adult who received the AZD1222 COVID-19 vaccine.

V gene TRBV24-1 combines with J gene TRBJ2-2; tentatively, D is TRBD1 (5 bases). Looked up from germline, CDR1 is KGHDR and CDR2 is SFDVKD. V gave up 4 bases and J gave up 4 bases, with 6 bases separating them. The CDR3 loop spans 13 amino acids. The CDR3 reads CATSEQGTGELFF. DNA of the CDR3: TGTGCCACCAGTGAGCAGGGCACCGGGGAGCTGTTTTTT.

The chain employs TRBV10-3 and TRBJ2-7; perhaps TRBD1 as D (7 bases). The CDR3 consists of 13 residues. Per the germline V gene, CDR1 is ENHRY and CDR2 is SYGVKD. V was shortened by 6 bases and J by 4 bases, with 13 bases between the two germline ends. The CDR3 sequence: CAISGGGIYEQYF. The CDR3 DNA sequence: TGTGCCATCAGCGGAGGGGGCATATACGAGCAGTACTTC.

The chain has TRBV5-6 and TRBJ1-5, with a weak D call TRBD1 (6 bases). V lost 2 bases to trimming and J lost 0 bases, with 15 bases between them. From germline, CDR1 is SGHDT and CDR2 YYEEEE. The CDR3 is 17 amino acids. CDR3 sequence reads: CASSFGGRQFSNQPQHF. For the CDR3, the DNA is TGTGCCAGCAGCTTTGGGGGGCGACAGTTTAGCAATCAGCCCCAGCATTTT.

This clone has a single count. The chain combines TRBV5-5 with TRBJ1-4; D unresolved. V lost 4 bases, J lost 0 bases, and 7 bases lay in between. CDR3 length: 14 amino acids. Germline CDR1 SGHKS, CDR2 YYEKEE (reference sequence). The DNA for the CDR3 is TGTGCCAGCAGCCACACTGCAACTAATGAAAAACTGTTTTTT. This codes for CASSHTATNEKLFF.

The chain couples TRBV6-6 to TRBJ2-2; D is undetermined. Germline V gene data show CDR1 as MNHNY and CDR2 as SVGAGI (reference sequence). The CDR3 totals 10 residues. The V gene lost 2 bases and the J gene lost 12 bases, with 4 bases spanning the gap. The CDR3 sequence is CASSYAKLFF. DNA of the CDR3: TGTGCCAGCAGTTACGCGAAGCTGTTTTTT.

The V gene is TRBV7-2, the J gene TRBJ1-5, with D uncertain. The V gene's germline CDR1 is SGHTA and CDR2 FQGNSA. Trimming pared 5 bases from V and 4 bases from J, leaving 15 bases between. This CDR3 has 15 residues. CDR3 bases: TGTGCCAGCAGCGTTGAAGGACGGGCTAATCAGCCCCAGCATTTT. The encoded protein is CASSVEGRANQPQHF.

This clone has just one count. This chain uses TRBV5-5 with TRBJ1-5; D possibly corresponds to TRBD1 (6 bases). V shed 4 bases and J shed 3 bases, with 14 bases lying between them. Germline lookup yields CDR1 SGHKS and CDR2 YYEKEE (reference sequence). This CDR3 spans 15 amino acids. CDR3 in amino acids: CASSRGQGSNQPQHF. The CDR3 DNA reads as TGTGCCAGCAGCAGAGGGCAGGGGTCCAATCAGCCCCAGCATTTT.

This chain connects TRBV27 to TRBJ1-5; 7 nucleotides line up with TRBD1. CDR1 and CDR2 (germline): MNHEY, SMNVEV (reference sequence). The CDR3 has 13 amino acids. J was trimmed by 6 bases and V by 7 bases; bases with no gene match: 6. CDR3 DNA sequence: TGTGCCAGCACCGCGACAGGGAGTCAGCCCCAGCATTTT. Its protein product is CASTATGSQPQHF.

The CDR3 DNA follows: TGTGCCAGCAGTACAGGACAGCCAGGTCGGACCCAGTACTTC. It yields the protein CASSTGQPGRTQYF. V usage is TRBV2 and J usage is TRBJ2-5; D is perhaps TRBD1 (6 bases). The CDR3 runs to 14 residues. With 5 bases removed from V and 7 bases from J, the gap between germline ends came to 17 bases. The germline CDR1 and CDR2 sequences are SNHLY and FYNNEI.

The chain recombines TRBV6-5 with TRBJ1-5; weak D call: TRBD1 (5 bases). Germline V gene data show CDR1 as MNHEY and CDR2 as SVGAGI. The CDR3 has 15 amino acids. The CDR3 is CAAGASGKSNQPQHF. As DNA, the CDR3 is TGTGCAGCTGGAGCGTCAGGGAAGAGCAATCAGCCCCAGCATTTT.